A single sample is the source of the 9 T cell receptor beta chains below, sequenced in a study of T cell responses to AZD1222 COVID-19 vaccine. Repertoires were generated with immunoSEQ multiplex PCR, while TCRdb's copy carries only in-frame clones and drops some. The sample gives some 150,000 clones, 80% to 95% of which show up once; around 0.9% is in the top ten. The source material was peripheral blood, sampled on day 0 of MenACWY control vaccination. The source of these receptors is an adult in good health.

This clone has just one count. The V and J genes are TRBV3-1 (or the pseudogene TRBV3-2) and TRBJ2-3; 9 bases align to TRBD2. With V trimmed by 3 bases and J by 7 bases, 5 bases remained unmatched. From germline, CDR1 is LGHDT and CDR2 YNNKEL (reference sequence). The length of the CDR3 is 14 residues. The CDR3 spells CASSHAGGAHTQYF. The CDR3 region has the DNA TGTGCCAGCAGCCACGCGGGGGGGGCCCATACGCAGTATTTT.

The chain joins TRBV27 to TRBJ2-7, with unresolved D. This CDR3 is built from 12 residues. CDR1 and CDR2 (germline): MNHEY, SMNVEV (reference sequence). V was cut by 3 bases and J by 3 bases, with 6 bases left in between. CDR3 DNA: TGTGCCAGCAGTTTTTTGGGCTACGAGCAGTACTTC. Its protein is CASSFLGYEQYF.

The genes are TRBV5-1 and TRBJ1-4; 7 positions agree with TRBD1. CDR1 is SGHRS, CDR2 YFSETQ, per germline. With 0 bases clipped from V and 12 bases from J, the junction kept 11 bases outside the gene matches. This CDR3 is 15 amino acids long. As DNA, the CDR3 is TGCGCCAGCAGCTTGGACCCTACAGGGGCCGTAGAACTGTTTTTT. This codes for CASSLDPTGAVELFF.

V is TRBV6-5 and J is TRBJ2-5; the D is unclear. Trimming left V 1 base short and J 7 bases short, with 10 bases between. The CDR3 length is 13 residues. Per the germline V gene, CDR1 is MNHEY and CDR2 is SVGAGI. The CDR3 DNA reads TGTGCCAGCAGTTACTTCCAGTTAGGGACCCAGTACTTC. Its translation is CASSYFQLGTQYF.

This chain joins TRBV28 and TRBJ2-5; 7 positions agree with TRBD1. CDR1 is MDHEN, CDR2 SYDVKM, per germline. The CDR3 sequence is 16 residues long. V shed 7 bases and J 3 bases; nucleotides not matched to a gene: 14. In DNA, the CDR3 is TGTGCCAGCATGGGCCTGACCGGGACAGCCAAAGAGACCCAGTACTTC. Translation gives CASMGLTGTAKETQYF.

The rearrangement links TRBV5-6 to TRBJ1-5, with D uncertain. V lost 0 bases to trimming and J lost 4 bases, with 5 bases between them. Germline V lookup: CDR1 SGHDT, CDR2 YYEEEE. The CDR3 is 13 amino acids. CDR3 residues: CASSLDRNQPQHF. The CDR3 region has the DNA TGTGCCAGCAGCTTGGACCGAAATCAGCCCCAGCATTTT.

The rearrangement joins TRBV7-6 to TRBJ2-7; 8 nucleotides agree with TRBD2. From germline, CDR1 is SGHVS and CDR2 FNYEAQ. The CDR3 totals 16 residues. Unmatched junction bases numbered 11, after V lost 5 bases and J lost 2 bases. The CDR3 coding sequence is TGTGCCAGCAGCCTCGGGGGGGGTCAACTTGCCTACGAGCAGTACTTC. Translation gives CASSLGGGQLAYEQYF.

In nucleotides, the CDR3 is TGTGCCAGCAGTGAACTCTTACGGGCAAACACTGAAGCTTTCTTT. This encodes CASSELLRANTEAFF. This chain connects TRBV6-1 to TRBJ1-1, with no clear D. The V end was cut by 2 bases, the J end by 2 bases, with 12 bases between. Per germline, CDR1 MNHNS and CDR2 SASEGT. CDR3 length: 15 residues.

V usage is TRBV7-3 and J usage is TRBJ1-6; unclear D gene. Between the trimmed V and J ends, which lost 2 bases and 6 bases, there was a span of 8 bases. Germline CDR1 and CDR2: SGHTA and FQGTGA. The CDR3 totals 14 residues. CDR3 protein: CASSLGQSNSPLHF. The CDR3 nucleotides read TGTGCCAGCAGCTTAGGGCAGAGTAATTCACCCCTCCACTTT.